These 13 T cell receptor beta chains came from one sample sequenced in a study of response to subunit inactivated influenza vaccine. TCRdb re-called the RT-PCR reads through MiXCR, storing one row per CDR3 protein. The table shows a few hundred thousand distinct CDR3 sequences, with just over 20% occurring only once. The source was PBMCs from blood, collected around 22 months after vaccination. The receptors originated from a man between 45 and 75 years old who received an inactivated influenza vaccine.

This clonotype was found a few times. The chain joins TRBV6-2 or TRBV6-3 to TRBJ2-7, with D possibly matching TRBD1 (6 bases). The CDR3 has 15 residues. The germline CDR1 and CDR2 sequences are MNHEY and SVGEGT. Trimming left V 7 bases short and J 3 bases short, with 19 bases between. CDR3 protein: CASTTLRDTRYEQYF. CDR3 bases: TGTGCCAGCACCACTCTCCGGGACACCCGCTACGAGCAGTACTTC.

V is TRBV5-4 and J is TRBJ2-2; 12 bases map to TRBD2. The CDR3 runs to 17 residues. Germline-derived CDR1 and CDR2 are SGHNT and YYREEE (reference sequence). The J segment lost 7 bases and the V segment lost 0 bases, leaving 7 bases of the junction unmatched. CDR3 nucleotide sequence: TGTGCCAGCAGCTTGGGGACTAGCGGGGTAATGATCGGGGAGCTGTTTTTT. Translating it yields CASSLGTSGVMIGELFF.

The rearrangement links TRBV5-1 to TRBJ2-5; 10 bases map to TRBD2. CDR3 size: 16 residues. Germline trimming cut 3 bases from V and 7 bases from J; bases unmatched to any gene: 12. Germline lookup yields CDR1 SGHRS and CDR2 YFSETQ. For the CDR3, the DNA is TGCGCCAGCAGCTCCGCTAGCGGGGGCCCAACGGGGACCCAGTACTTC. As protein: CASSSASGGPTGTQYF.

The table lists this clonotype with a few counts. V is TRBV20-1 and J is TRBJ1-1; no reliable D call. The CDR3 sequence is 12 residues long. The germline V and J ends were trimmed by 2 bases and 6 bases, with 10 bases remaining between them. Germline CDR1 reads DFQATT; CDR2 reads SNEGSKA (reference sequence). For the CDR3, the DNA is TGCAGTGCTAGACCGTGGAGGGCTGAAGCTTTCTTT. Its protein product is CSARPWRAEAFF.

This clonotype has more than one count but fewer than ten. The gene calls are TRBV20-1 and TRBJ2-1; tentative D call: TRBD2 (6 bases). The CDR3 spans 13 residues. CDR1 and CDR2 from the germline V gene are DFQATT and SNEGSKA (reference sequence). V was clipped by 2 bases and J by 9 bases, with 14 bases between them. The CDR3 DNA reads TGCAGTGCTAGACCATCCACTAGCTCTGAGCAGTTCTTC. This translates into CSARPSTSSEQFF.

The V gene is TRBV20-1, the J gene TRBJ2-7; D tentatively fits TRBD1 or TRBD2 (5 bases each). This CDR3 contains 13 residues. CDR1 is DFQATT, CDR2 SNEGSKA, per germline (reference sequence). V dropped 7 bases and J dropped 0 bases, with 13 bases sitting between them. The chain's CDR3 is CSVRDGRSYEQYF. CDR3 bases: TGCAGTGTTCGGGACGGCCGCTCCTACGAGCAGTACTTC.

This clonotype has ten or more counts. The V gene is TRBV6-5, the J gene TRBJ1-5; no reliable D call. V gave up 2 bases and J gave up 4 bases, with 6 bases separating them. CDR1 is MNHEY, CDR2 SVGAGI, per germline. CDR3 length equals 13 residues. The CDR3 protein is CASSYGQNQPQHF. Here the CDR3 DNA reads TGTGCCAGCAGTTACGGTCAGAATCAGCCCCAGCATTTT.

The chain employs TRBV29-1 and TRBJ1-1; perhaps TRBD1 as D (6 bases). Trimming stripped 5 bases from V and 4 bases from J, with 14 bases between. CDR1 is SQVTM, CDR2 ANQGSEA, per germline. This CDR3 comprises 13 residues. The CDR3 protein is CSVYQGLGTEAFF. The CDR3 DNA reads TGCAGCGTTTACCAGGGGCTTGGCACTGAAGCTTTCTTT.

In this sample, this clonotype turned up a few times. The chain joins TRBV9 to TRBJ2-7, with TRBD1 identical over 10 bases. The CDR3 consists of 16 residues. Losses at the gene ends were 2 bases for V and 2 bases for J; bases not matched to a gene: 7. Germline CDR1 reads SGDLS; CDR2 reads YYNGEE. The CDR3 DNA is TGTGCCAGCAGCGTCGAAGGAGGGACAGGGGCCTACGAGCAGTACTTC. Its translation: CASSVEGGTGAYEQYF.

The chain has TRBV28 and TRBJ1-4, with 7 bases that match TRBD1. V lost 1 base, J lost 2 bases, and 10 bases stayed unmatched. Germline CDR1 is MDHEN and CDR2 is SYDVKM. The CDR3 runs 18 residues. CDR3 sequence reads: CASSLLGTDPATNEKLFF. CDR3 nucleotides: TGTGCCAGCAGTTTATTAGGGACAGACCCGGCGACTAATGAAAAACTGTTTTTT.

This sequence joins TRBV10-3 and TRBJ2-5; D is undetermined. CDR3 length: 14 residues. Trimming pared 0 bases from V and 2 bases from J, leaving 7 bases between. CDR1 and CDR2 from the germline V gene are ENHRY and SYGVKD. The CDR3 is CAISESTVQETQYF. Here the CDR3 DNA reads TGTGCCATCAGTGAGTCGACTGTTCAAGAGACCCAGTACTTC.

This clonotype occurred many times. V gene TRBV7-2 combines with J gene TRBJ1-3; D is ambiguous. Germline values: CDR1 SGHTA, CDR2 FQGNSA. This CDR3 comprises 15 residues. Trimming stripped 0 bases from V and 5 bases from J, with 11 bases between. The CDR3 loop is CASSLAIGPRNTIYF. The CDR3 DNA reads TGTGCCAGCAGCTTAGCGATAGGGCCCAGAAACACCATATATTTT.

The V gene is TRBV19, the J gene TRBJ1-1; possibly TRBD1 for D (5 bases). Looked up from germline, CDR1 is LNHDA and CDR2 is SQIVND (reference sequence). The length of the CDR3 is 12 residues. CDR3 sequence reads: CASKGMNTEAFF. The CDR3 DNA is TGTGCGTCGAAGGGGATGAACACTGAAGCTTTCTTT.